A single sample gave rise to the 8 T cell receptor beta chains below, sequenced in a study of blood T cells in healthy people across ages (dated by TCRdb to 2013 to 2016). Receptor libraries were prepared by 5' RACE. Sequenced on an Illumina HiSeq 2500. A second PCR of roughly 7 to 11 cycles was performed with a sample-barcoded 5' primer and a J-beta primer mix. TCRdb reanalyzed the raw reads on its own, using fastp at Q25 for trimming and MiXCR for clone calling, and kept in-frame beta chains. Rows are unified per CDR3 protein, each entry keeping the most common DNA and genes. The sample table lists approximately 350,000 distinct CDR3 sequences, approximately 51% of them with a count of one. Of the sample, under 60% is held by the ten largest clones. Input material: blood. These receptors were collected from a man between 60 and 75 years old in good health.

The chain recombines TRBV6-1 with TRBJ2-7; D possibly corresponds to TRBD2 (6 bases). The V end lost 6 bases, the J end lost 7 bases, and 25 bases lay between the germline ends. The CDR3 length is 16 residues. CDR1 and CDR2 from the germline V gene are MNHNS and SASEGT. The DNA for the CDR3 is TGTGCCAGCAGCGGTCTTCGGGGACTGATATACAATGAGCAGTACTTC. As protein: CASSGLRGLIYNEQYF.

This clonotype was counted only a few times. The chain joins TRBV6-1 to TRBJ2-7; 8 bases map to TRBD1. The ends lost 3 bases at V and 1 base at J; junction bases unmatched: 5. The CDR3 spans 15 residues. CDR1 and CDR2 from the germline V gene are MNHNS and SASEGT. The CDR3 reads CASSDPHRGSYEQYF. The CDR3 DNA reads TGTGCCAGCAGTGATCCCCACAGGGGGTCCTACGAGCAGTACTTC.

This chain uses TRBV20-1 with TRBJ2-1; no clear D gene. Germline CDR1 reads DFQATT; CDR2 reads SNEGSKA (reference sequence). V was cut by 1 base and J by 5 bases, with 15 bases left in between. The CDR3 has 15 residues. In nucleotides, the CDR3 is TGCAGTGCTAGAGGGGTTAGCTTTCAGGACAATGAGCAGTTCTTC. Its protein product is CSARGVSFQDNEQFF.

Concerning this clonotype: One end of the junction is discordant with germline, which a read error may explain. This chain joins TRBV7-9 and TRBJ2-7; D is perhaps TRBD1 (6 bases). There are 13 residues in the CDR3. Germline V gene lookup returns CDR1 SEHNR and CDR2 FQNEAQ (reference sequence). Here the CDR3 DNA reads TGTGCCGGCAGTCAAGCAGGGGTCAGCGAGCAGTACTTC. Protein product: CAGSQAGVSEQYF.

As for this clonotype: With a much larger clone just one base away, this may be a read error. This chain uses TRBV4-3 with TRBJ2-3, with D perhaps matching TRBD2 (7 bases). CDR3 size: 13 residues. Germline V gene data show CDR1 as LGHNA and CDR2 as YSLEER. CDR3 DNA: TGCGCCAGCAGCCCGGGGGGCACAGATATGCAGTATTTT. This sequence encodes CASSPGGTDMQYF.

This clonotype was found a few times. An end of the junction differs from the germline gene, which may be a read error. The chain carries TRBV12-3 or TRBV12-4 and TRBJ2-3; D gene ambiguous. The CDR3 length is 14 residues. CDR3 nucleotide sequence: TGTGCCAGTAGTTTAAAGCTGGGCACAGATACGCAGTATTTT. Its protein product is CASSLKLGTDTQYF.

The chain couples TRBV6-6 to TRBJ2-1; D is uncertain. Germline lookup yields CDR1 MNHNY and CDR2 SVGAGI (reference sequence). The CDR3 sequence is 14 residues long. Between the trimmed V and J ends, which lost 6 bases and 10 bases, there was a span of 19 bases. The CDR3 DNA follows: TGTGCCAGCAGGAGTGAGACGCGGTTAGGCGAGCAGTTCTTC. Its protein product is CASRSETRLGEQFF.

This clonotype has at least ten counts. This chain's CDR3 is CASRQKQGAARSEQYF. As DNA, the CDR3 is TGTGCCAGCAGGCAGAAACAGGGGGCGGCAAGAAGTGAGCAGTACTTC. The V and J genes are TRBV7-8 and TRBJ2-7, with 9 bases lining up with TRBD1. From germline, CDR1 is SGHVS and CDR2 FQNEAQ. The CDR3 covers 16 residues. The V and J ends lost 6 bases and 7 bases, in that order; junction bases with no gene match: 16.